A selection of T cell receptor beta chains follows, all from one sample in a study of CD8 T cells in ankylosing spondylitis. Each CDR3 protein gets one entry after TCRdb re-called the 5' RACE reads with MiXCR. Of approximately 440,000 distinct CDR3 sequences in the sample, 17% were seen once. Sequencing input: blood, either unsorted or a sorted T cell fraction (not recorded which). These receptors came from a male donor with ankylosing spondylitis. The conserved cysteine and the conserved F or W are not part of the CDR3 here. The order of the fields is CDR3 protein, V gene, D gene, J gene. D genes are given only for firm matches.

cdr3_aa: ASSVNPGTLGP; v_call: TRBV5-1; d_call: -; j_call: TRBJ1-2
cdr3_aa: ASSQGAPKNIQY; v_call: TRBV4-2; d_call: -; j_call: TRBJ2-4
cdr3_aa: ASSQEPGRNYEQY; v_call: TRBV4-3; d_call: -; j_call: TRBJ2-7
cdr3_aa: ASSPDLYADTQY; v_call: TRBV12-3/TRBV12-4; d_call: -; j_call: TRBJ2-3
cdr3_aa: ASSRESGTSYEQY; v_call: TRBV6-1; d_call: -; j_call: TRBJ2-7
cdr3_aa: ASSPVAGGLSSYNEQF; v_call: TRBV5-1; d_call: TRBD2; j_call: TRBJ2-1
cdr3_aa: ATSRGRGYFNEKLF; v_call: TRBV15; d_call: -; j_call: TRBJ1-4
cdr3_aa: ASSHTGVQETQY; v_call: TRBV3-1; d_call: TRBD1; j_call: TRBJ2-5
cdr3_aa: ASSQDSYTGELF; v_call: TRBV3-1; d_call: -; j_call: TRBJ2-2
cdr3_aa: ASSVGPTGNEQF; v_call: TRBV9; d_call: -; j_call: TRBJ2-1
cdr3_aa: ASTSPGTSGGRGQF; v_call: TRBV19; d_call: TRBD2; j_call: TRBJ2-1
cdr3_aa: AIDRGSSGNTIY; v_call: TRBV2; d_call: TRBD1; j_call: TRBJ1-3
cdr3_aa: ASSEGLREQY; v_call: TRBV2; d_call: -; j_call: TRBJ2-7
cdr3_aa: ASSLPSGSPGTGELF; v_call: TRBV5-1; d_call: TRBD2; j_call: TRBJ2-2
cdr3_aa: ASRNTKSLH; v_call: TRBV6-5; d_call: -; j_call: TRBJ1-6
cdr3_aa: SARVPPGSGEAF; v_call: TRBV20-1; d_call: -; j_call: TRBJ1-1
cdr3_aa: ATSRVGGEQPQH; v_call: TRBV15; d_call: -; j_call: TRBJ1-5
cdr3_aa: ASSGGGTAASYEQY; v_call: TRBV9; d_call: TRBD2; j_call: TRBJ2-7
cdr3_aa: ATSPSSGGRTLYEQY; v_call: TRBV15; d_call: -; j_call: TRBJ2-7
cdr3_aa: ASSAGTGGQPQH; v_call: TRBV6-1; d_call: TRBD1; j_call: TRBJ1-5
cdr3_aa: ATSRPNPDSYGYT; v_call: TRBV15; d_call: -; j_call: TRBJ1-2
cdr3_aa: AISQVAKNIQY; v_call: TRBV10-3; d_call: -; j_call: TRBJ2-4
cdr3_aa: ASSQEREQY; v_call: TRBV3-1; d_call: -; j_call: TRBJ2-7
cdr3_aa: ASSLGGTSEQETQY; v_call: TRBV5-1; d_call: TRBD2; j_call: TRBJ2-5
cdr3_aa: ASSQGTISSYEQY; v_call: TRBV4-1; d_call: -; j_call: TRBJ2-7
cdr3_aa: SARGGTEAF; v_call: TRBV20-1; d_call: -; j_call: TRBJ1-1
cdr3_aa: SARGRTEAGYT; v_call: TRBV20-1; d_call: -; j_call: TRBJ1-2
cdr3_aa: ASSLPLELGKDKDEQF; v_call: TRBV6-2/TRBV6-3; d_call: -; j_call: TRBJ2-1
cdr3_aa: ASLEQGADTQY; v_call: TRBV5-1; d_call: TRBD1; j_call: TRBJ2-3
cdr3_aa: SADQRTGPNEKLF; v_call: TRBV20-1; d_call: TRBD1; j_call: TRBJ1-4
cdr3_aa: ASSQRGTGVSNYGYT; v_call: TRBV27; d_call: TRBD1; j_call: TRBJ1-2